This note documents a single T cell receptor (beta chain) sequence. The specificity of this receptor is unknown. One base away there is no much larger clone; base qualities are not given. Including cysteine and phenylalanine, the CDR3 has 13 amino acids. Just CDR3 DNA is preserved here, 39 bases in frame from base 1. A distance of 13 bases separates the germline ends of V and J, which lose 4 bases and 5 bases respectively. CDR1 SGDLS and CDR2 YYNGEE are derived from the germline V gene. For sequencing of the TCRbeta CDR3 region, genomic DNA was extracted from the sorted cells. The immunoSEQ Assay was used for sequencing of TCRbeta CDR3 regions. The immuneACCESS repertoire file appears here via TCRdb, limited to in-frame rearrangements. These files lack a portion of the clones; in checked studies, under half of the deficit traces to unresolved V genes, and the cause of the others is not known. In all, the sample holds fewer than 30,000 clones, and about 85% of those were seen once. The top ten clonotypes cover around 50% of the sample.

This entry is derived from a study of OX40 agonist ivuxolimab in advanced cancers. About the investigation overall: The costimulatory receptor OX40 (CD134) was targeted by ivuxolimab, a fully human IgG2 agonistic monoclonal antibody. Intravenous ivuxolimab was administered to patients every 2 weeks at six dose levels: 0.01, 0.1, 0.3, 1.5, 3 and 10 mg/kg. Of the approximately 50 dose-escalation patients, hepatocellular carcinoma was present in about 19, melanoma in some 15, renal cell carcinoma in 9 and head and neck cancer in 9. In the dose-escalation cohort, approximately 82% of patients were male, and the mean age was around 60 years, with a range of about 20 to 79. Prior anti-PD-1, anti-PD-L1 or anti-CTLA-4 therapy was permitted, and approximately 42% of dose-escalation patients had received checkpoint inhibitors. Partial responses occurred in three dose-escalation patients: two with cutaneous melanoma and one with hepatocellular carcinoma. Peripheral TCRbeta sequencing aimed to test whether ivuxolimab altered TCR sequence diversity and caused clonal T-cell expansion. The paper reports the monotherapy dose-escalation portion (N of about 56 patients) of the phase I ivuxolimab trial. General findings and caveats noted by the study authors: Low levels of normalized T-cell clonal expansion were also seen in some nonresponding patients. The antigen specificity of the clonally expanded peripheral T cells was not determined. At doses of 0.1 to 3.0 mg/kg, clonal expansion of both CD4+ and CD8+ blood T cells was observed from baseline to week 6. In the 0.1-3.0 mg/kg groups, partial responders were among the patients with the lowest normalized peripheral clonal expansion, particularly in CD8+ T cells. After ivuxolimab, CD8+ T cells had more expanded clones than CD4+ T cells on average.

The trial excluded patients who had a history of autoimmune disease or were on systemic immunosuppression. In every dose cohort, peripheral blood was drawn for TCR sequencing at baseline, cycle 4 day 1, and cycle 7 day 1. Samples were obtained from an open-label, multicenter, first-in-human phase I dose-escalation trial of ivuxolimab. The trial enrolled adults with locally advanced or metastatic head and neck squamous cell, hepatocellular, melanoma or renal cell carcinoma. Before TCR sequencing, CD4+ and CD8+ T cells were separately sorted from peripheral blood. In this chain, TRBV9 is recombined with TRBJ2-7; the D gene cannot be resolved reliably. Sequencing was performed on CD4+ or CD8+ T cells sorted from blood, taken in a trial of the OX40 agonist ivuxolimab. The receptor was isolated from an adult with an advanced solid tumor such as melanoma, head and neck, liver or kidney cancer. In nucleotides, the sequence is TGTGCCAGCAGCCAAGTCGGCGTCAACGAGCAGTACTTC. The translation is CASSQVGVNEQYF.